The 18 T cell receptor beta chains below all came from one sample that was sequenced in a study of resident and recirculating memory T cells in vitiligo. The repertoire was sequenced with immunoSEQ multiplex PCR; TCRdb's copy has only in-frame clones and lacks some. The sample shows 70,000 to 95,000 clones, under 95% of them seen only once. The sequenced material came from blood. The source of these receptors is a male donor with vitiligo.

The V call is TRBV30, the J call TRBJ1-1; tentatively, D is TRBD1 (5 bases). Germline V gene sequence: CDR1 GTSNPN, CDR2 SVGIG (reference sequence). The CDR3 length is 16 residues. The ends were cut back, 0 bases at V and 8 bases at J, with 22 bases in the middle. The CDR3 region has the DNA TGTGCCTGGAGTGTCTCTTTAGAGCGGACGGGGGGAGAAGCTTTCTTT. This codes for CAWSVSLERTGGEAFF. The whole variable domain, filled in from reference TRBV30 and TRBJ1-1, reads SQTIHQWPATLVQPVGSPLSLECTVEGTSNPNLYWYRQAAGRGLQLLFYSVGIGQISSEVPQNLSASRPQDRQFILSSKKLLLSDSGFYLCAWSVSLERTGGEAFFGQGTRLTVV.

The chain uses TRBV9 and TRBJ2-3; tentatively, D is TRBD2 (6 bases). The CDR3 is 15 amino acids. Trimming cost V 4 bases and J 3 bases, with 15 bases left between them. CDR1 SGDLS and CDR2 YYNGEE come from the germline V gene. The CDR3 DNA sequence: TGTGCCAGCAGCCCCTGGGACTGGAAAACAGATACGCAGTATTTT. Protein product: CASSPWDWKTDTQYF.

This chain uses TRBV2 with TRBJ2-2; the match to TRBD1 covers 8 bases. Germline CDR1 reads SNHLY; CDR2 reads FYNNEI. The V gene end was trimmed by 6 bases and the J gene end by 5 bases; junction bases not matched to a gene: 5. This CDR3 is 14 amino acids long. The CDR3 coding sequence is TGTGCCAGCAGCCGGGACAGGCAAACCGGGGAGCTGTTTTTT. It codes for CASSRDRQTGELFF.

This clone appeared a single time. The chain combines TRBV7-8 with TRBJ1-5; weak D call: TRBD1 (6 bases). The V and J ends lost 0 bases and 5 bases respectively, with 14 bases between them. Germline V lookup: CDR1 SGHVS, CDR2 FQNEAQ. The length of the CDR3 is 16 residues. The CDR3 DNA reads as TGTGCCAGCAGCTTAGCGGCCAGGGGCCGAGATCAGCCCCAGCATTTT. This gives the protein CASSLAARGRDQPQHF.

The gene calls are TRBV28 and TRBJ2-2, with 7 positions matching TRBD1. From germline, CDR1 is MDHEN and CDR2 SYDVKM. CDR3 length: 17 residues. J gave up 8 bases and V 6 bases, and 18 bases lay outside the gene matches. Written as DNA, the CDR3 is TGTGCCAGCAGACTACTATCCGGGACAGATATCTCTGGGGAGCTGTTTTTT. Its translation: CASRLLSGTDISGELFF.

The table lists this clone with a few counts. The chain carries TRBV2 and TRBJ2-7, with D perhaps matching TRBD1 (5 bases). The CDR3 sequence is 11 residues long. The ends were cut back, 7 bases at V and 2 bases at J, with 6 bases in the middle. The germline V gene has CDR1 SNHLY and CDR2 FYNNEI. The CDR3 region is CASTGPYEQYF. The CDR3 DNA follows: TGTGCCAGCACAGGGCCCTACGAGCAGTACTTC.

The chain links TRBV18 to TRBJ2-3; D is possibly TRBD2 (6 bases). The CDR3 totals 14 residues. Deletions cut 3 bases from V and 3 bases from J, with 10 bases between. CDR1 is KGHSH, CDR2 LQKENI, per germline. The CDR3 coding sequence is TGTGCCAGCTCACCGGGGACTTTGACAGATACGCAGTATTTT. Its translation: CASSPGTLTDTQYF.

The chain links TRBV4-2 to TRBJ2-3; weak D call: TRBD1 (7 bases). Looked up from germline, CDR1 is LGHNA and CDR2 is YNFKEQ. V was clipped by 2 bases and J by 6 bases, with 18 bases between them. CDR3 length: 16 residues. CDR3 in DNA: TGTGCCAGCAGCCAAAGTCAGGGGGGAGAACCGGATACGCAGTATTTT. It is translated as CASSQSQGGEPDTQYF.

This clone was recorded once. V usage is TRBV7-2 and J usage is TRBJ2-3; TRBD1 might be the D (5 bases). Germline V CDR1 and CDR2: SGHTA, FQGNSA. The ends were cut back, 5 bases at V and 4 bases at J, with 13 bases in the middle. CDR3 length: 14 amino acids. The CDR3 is CASSPTQGADTQYF. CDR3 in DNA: TGTGCCAGCAGCCCGACCCAAGGGGCAGATACGCAGTATTTT.

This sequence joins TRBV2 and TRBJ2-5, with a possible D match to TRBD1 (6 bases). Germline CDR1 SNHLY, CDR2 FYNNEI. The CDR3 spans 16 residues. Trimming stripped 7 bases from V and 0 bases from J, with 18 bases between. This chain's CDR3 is CASTPLGAEYQETQYF. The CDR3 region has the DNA TGTGCCAGCACCCCCCTGGGGGCAGAGTACCAAGAGACCCAGTACTTC.

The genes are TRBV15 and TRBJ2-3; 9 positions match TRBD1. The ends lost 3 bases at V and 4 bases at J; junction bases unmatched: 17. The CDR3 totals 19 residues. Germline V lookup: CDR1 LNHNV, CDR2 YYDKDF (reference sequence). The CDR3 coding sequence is TGTGCCACCAGCAGCTTTCTGGGACAGGGTGTTAGTTGGTCAGATACGCAGTATTTT. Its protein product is CATSSFLGQGVSWSDTQYF.

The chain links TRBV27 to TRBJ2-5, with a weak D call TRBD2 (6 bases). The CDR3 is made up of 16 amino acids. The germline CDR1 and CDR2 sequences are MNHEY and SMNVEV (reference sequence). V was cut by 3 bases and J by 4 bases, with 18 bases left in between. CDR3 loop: CASSFNGGMLSETQYF. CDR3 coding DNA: TGTGCCAGCAGTTTTAATGGCGGGATGCTATCAGAGACCCAGTACTTC.

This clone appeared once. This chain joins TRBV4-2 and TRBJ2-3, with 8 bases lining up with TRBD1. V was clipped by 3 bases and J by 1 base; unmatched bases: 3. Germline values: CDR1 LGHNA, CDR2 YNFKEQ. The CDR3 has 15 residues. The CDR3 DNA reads TGTGCCAGCAGCCAGTCGGACAGGGGCACAGATACGCAGTATTTT. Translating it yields CASSQSDRGTDTQYF.

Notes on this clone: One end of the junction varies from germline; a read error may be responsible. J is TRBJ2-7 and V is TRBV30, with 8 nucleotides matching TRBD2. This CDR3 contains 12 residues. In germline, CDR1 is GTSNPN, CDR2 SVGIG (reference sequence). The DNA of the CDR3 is TGTGCCTGGAGACCACGGGAGGGGCGAGTTTTTTTC. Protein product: CAWRPREGRVFF. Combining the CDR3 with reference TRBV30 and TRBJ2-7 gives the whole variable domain SQTIHQWPATLVQPVGSPLSLECTVEGTSNPNLYWYRQAAGRGLQLLFYSVGIGQISSEVPQNLSASRPQDRQFILSSKKLLLSDSGFYLCAWRPREGRVFFGPGTRLTVT.

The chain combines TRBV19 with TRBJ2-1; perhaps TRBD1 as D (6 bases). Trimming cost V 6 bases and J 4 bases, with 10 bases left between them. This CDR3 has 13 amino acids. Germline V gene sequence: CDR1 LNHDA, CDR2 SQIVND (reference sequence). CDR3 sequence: CASSTTGYNEQFF. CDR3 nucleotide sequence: TGTGCCAGTAGCACCACAGGGTACAATGAGCAGTTCTTC.

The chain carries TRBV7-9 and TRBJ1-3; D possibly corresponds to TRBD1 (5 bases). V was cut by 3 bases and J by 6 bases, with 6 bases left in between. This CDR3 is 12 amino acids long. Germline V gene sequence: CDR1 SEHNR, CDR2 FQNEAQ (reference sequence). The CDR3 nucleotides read TGTGCCAGCAGCTTCAGGGTAAACACCATATATTTT. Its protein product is CASSFRVNTIYF.

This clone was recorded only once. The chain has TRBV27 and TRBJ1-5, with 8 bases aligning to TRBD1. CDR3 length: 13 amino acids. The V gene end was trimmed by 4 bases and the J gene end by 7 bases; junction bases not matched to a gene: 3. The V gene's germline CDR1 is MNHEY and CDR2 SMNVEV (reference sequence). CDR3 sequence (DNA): TGTGCCAGCAGTTCCGGACAGGGCCAGCCCCAGCATTTT. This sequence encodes CASSSGQGQPQHF.

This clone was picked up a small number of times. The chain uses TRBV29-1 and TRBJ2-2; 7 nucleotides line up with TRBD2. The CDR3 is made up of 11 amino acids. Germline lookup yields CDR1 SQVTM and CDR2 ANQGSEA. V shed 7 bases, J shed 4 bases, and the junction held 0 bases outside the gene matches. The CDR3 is CSGGGTGELFF. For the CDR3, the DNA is TGCAGCGGGGGGGGCACCGGGGAGCTGTTTTTT.